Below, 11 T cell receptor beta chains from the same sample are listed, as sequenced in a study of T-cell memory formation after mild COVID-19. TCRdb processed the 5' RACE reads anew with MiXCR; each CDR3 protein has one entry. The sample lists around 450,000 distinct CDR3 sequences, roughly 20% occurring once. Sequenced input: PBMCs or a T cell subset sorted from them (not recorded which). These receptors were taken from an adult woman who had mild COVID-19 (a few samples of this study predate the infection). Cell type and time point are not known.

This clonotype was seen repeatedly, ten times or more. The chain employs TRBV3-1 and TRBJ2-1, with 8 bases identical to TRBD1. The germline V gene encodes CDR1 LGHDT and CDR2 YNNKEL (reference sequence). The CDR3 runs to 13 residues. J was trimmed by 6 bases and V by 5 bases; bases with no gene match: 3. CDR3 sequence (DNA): TGTGCCAGCAGCTCGACAGGGGTCAATGAGCAGTTCTTC. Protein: CASSSTGVNEQFF.

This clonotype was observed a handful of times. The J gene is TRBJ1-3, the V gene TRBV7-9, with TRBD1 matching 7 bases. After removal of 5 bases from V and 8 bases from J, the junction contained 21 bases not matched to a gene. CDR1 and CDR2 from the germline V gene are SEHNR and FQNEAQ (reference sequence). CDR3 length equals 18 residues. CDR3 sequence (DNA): TGTGCCAGCAGCCCAAGGGGTGGGACAGCCGCGCGGGGCGACACCATATATTTT. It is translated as CASSPRGGTAARGDTIYF. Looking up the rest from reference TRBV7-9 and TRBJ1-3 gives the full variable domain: DTGVSQNPRHKITKRGQNVTFRCDPISEHNRLYWYRQTLGQGPEFLTYFQNEAQLEKSRLLSDRFSAERPKGSFSTLEIQRTEQGDSAMYLCASSPRGGTAARGDTIYFGEGSWLTVV.

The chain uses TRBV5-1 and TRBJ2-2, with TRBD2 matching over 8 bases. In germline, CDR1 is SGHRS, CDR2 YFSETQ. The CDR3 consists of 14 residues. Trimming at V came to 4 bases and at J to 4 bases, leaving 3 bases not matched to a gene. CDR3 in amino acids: CASSLTSGTGELFF. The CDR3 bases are TGCGCCAGCAGCCTTACTAGCGGCACCGGGGAGCTGTTTTTT.

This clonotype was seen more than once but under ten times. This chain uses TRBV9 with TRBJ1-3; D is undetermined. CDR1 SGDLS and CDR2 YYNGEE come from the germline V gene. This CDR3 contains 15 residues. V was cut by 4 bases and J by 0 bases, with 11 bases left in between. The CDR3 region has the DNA TGTGCCAGCAGCCCGACGGTATACTCTGGAAACACCATATATTTT. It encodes CASSPTVYSGNTIYF.

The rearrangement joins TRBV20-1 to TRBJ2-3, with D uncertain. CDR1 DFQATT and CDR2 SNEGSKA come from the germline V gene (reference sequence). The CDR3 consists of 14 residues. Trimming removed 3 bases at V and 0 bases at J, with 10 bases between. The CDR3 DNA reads TGCAGTGCTAGGATTCCCGGAAGCACAGATACGCAGTATTTT. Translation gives CSARIPGSTDTQYF.

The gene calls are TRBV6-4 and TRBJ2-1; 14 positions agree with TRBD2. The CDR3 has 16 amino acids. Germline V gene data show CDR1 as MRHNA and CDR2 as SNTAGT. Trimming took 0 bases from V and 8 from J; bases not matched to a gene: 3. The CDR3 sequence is CASSDSTSGGADEQFF. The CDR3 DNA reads TGTGCCAGCAGTGACTCGACTAGCGGGGGGGCCGATGAGCAGTTCTTC.

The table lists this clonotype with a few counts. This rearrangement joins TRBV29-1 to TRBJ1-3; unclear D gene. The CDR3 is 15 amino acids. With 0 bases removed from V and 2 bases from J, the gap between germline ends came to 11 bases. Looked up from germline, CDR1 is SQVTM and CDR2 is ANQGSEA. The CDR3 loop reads CSVEDPVITGNTIYF. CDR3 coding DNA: TGCAGCGTTGAAGATCCGGTTATTACTGGAAACACCATATATTTT.

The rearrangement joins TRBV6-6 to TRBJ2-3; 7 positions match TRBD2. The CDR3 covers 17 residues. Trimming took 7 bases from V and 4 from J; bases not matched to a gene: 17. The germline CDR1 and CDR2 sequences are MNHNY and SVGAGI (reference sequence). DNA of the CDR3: TGTGCCAGCACCGACCCTCGAGGACTAGAAAAGGCAGATACGCAGTATTTT. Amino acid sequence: CASTDPRGLEKADTQYF.

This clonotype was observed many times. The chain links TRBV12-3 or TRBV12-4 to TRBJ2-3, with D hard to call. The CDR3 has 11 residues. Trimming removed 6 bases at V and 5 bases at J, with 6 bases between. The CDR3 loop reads CASRLGDTQYF. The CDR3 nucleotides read TGTGCCAGCAGGCTAGGAGATACGCAGTATTTT.

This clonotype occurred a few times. CDR3 nucleotides: TGTGCCAGCAGCTTATTATCTACCCCATCGTACAATGAGCAGTTCTTC. Its protein product is CASSLLSTPSYNEQFF. The J gene is TRBJ2-1, the V gene TRBV7-6; D is unresolved. Germline lookup yields CDR1 SGHVS and CDR2 FNYEAQ. V lost 2 bases and J lost 4, with 15 bases in between. CDR3 length equals 16 residues.

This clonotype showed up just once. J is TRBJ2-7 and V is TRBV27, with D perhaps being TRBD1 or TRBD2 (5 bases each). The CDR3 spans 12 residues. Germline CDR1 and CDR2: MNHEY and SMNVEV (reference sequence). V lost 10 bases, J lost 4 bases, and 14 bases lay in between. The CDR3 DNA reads TGTGCCACTACCGGGGACGGTTACGAGCAGTACTTC. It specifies CATTGDGYEQYF.